The rows below give T cell receptor beta chains drawn from one sample of a study of cytomegalovirus exposure and HLA in healthy donors. Assay used: immunoSEQ multiplex PCR; TCRdb lists only in-frame clones, some missing. This table holds roughly 130,000 clones, roughly 83% found once. Specimen: PBMCs. The receptors here all came from a man aged 18 to 29 in good health and CMV-seronegative. Each CDR3 is given without its conserved first and last residue. The D gene is left open where the match is weak. Clone size is stated in some rows and not others, as once, few, many or a class when expanded.

length	V	D	size	J	CDR3
13	TRBV10-3	.	.	TRBJ2-7	AISESGTRSYEQY
15	TRBV4-1	TRBD1	.	TRBJ1-2	ASSQAIRDRGTYGYT
9	TRBV2	.	.	TRBJ2-7	ASWGLYEQY
14	TRBV11-2	.	.	TRBJ1-3	ASSLGRQVSGNTIY
13	TRBV28	.	.	TRBJ2-7	ASSRGGGDPYEQY
16	TRBV7-6	.	.	TRBJ2-7	ASSDVQGLLMATYEQY
9	TRBV6-5	.	few	TRBJ1-2	ASSQGTGYT
15	TRBV5-1	TRBD2	.	TRBJ2-3	ASSPRVWREEGDTQY
15	TRBV27	.	.	TRBJ1-5	ASSSLNGRGATQPQH
13	TRBV5-5	TRBD2	.	TRBJ2-5	ASARRLAEQETQY
12	TRBV29-1	TRBD1	.	TRBJ1-2	SVVGTGQGYGYT
12	TRBV19	TRBD1	.	TRBJ2-7	ASSSGTGDYEQY
12	TRBV11-2	TRBD2	.	.	ASSRGGLHYEQY
13	TRBV25-1	TRBD2	.	TRBJ2-1	ASSDGAGTTKPQF
15	TRBV7-9	.	.	TRBJ2-4	ASSGQTNYSSENIQY
11	TRBV4-3	.	few	TRBJ1-5	ASSQQGNQPQH
13	TRBV18	.	.	TRBJ2-1	ASSLGAGLYNEQF
12	TRBV2	.	.	TRBJ2-3	ASSVRDRTDTQY
14	TRBV19	TRBD2	.	TRBJ2-7	ASSIGLAGGPYEQY
10	TRBV6-6	.	.	TRBJ1-2	ASSYLLQQGH
14	TRBV13	.	once	TRBJ1-1	ASSLYKGQDNTEAF
12	TRBV6-5	TRBD1	.	TRBJ2-7	ASRTGQGAYEQY
14	TRBV19	.	.	TRBJ1-5	ASNVRVGRYGQPQH
13	TRBV6-1	.	.	TRBJ2-5	ASRYLAKLQETQY